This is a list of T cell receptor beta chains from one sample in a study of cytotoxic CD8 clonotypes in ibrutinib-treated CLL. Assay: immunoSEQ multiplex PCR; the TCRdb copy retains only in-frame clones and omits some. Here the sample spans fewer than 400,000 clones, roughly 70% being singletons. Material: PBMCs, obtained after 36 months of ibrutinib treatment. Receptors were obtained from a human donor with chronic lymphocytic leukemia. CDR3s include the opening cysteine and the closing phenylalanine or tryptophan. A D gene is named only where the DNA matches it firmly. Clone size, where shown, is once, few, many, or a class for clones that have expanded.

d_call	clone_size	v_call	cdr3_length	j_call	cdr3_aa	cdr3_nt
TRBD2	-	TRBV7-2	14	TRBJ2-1	CASSVPRTSAKQFF	TGTGCCAGCAGCGTTCCACGTACTAGCGCCAAGCAGTTCTTC
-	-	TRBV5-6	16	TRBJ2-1	CASRLMNQGSLGEQFF	TGTGCCAGCCGCCTCATGAACCAGGGGAGTCTGGGTGAGCAGTTCTTC
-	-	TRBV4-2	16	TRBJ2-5	CASSQASRGIQETQYF	TGTGCCAGCAGCCAAGCTTCGAGGGGAATACAAGAGACCCAGTACTTC
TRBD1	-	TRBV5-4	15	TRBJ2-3	CASSLDRGITDTQYF	TGTGCCAGCAGCTTGGACAGGGGGATCACAGATACGCAGTATTTT
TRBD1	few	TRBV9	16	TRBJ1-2	CASSVGQGFTAIGYTF	TGTGCCAGCAGCGTAGGACAGGGGTTTACTGCTATTGGCTACACCTTC
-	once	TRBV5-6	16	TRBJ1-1	CASRAEGLLGNTEAFF	TGTGCCAGCAGAGCGGAGGGATTACTGGGGAACACTGAAGCTTTCTTT
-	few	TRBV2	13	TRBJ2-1	CASSRLQGYEQFF	TGTGCCAGCAGTCGACTCCAGGGTTACGAGCAGTTCTTC
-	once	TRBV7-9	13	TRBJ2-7	CASSLGGNYEQYF	TGTGCCAGCAGCCTCGGTGGGAACTACGAGCAGTACTTC
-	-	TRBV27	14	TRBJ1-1	CASSLSPLNTEAFF	TGTGCCAGCAGTTTATCTCCCTTGAACACTGAAGCTTTCTTT
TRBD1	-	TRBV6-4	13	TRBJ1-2	CASSPTQGQRYTF	TGTGCCAGCAGCCCGACACAGGGACAGCGATACACCTTC
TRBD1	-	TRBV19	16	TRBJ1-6	CASSTGLGTVRSPLHF	TGTGCCAGTAGTACGGGCTTGGGGACAGTACGGTCACCCCTCCACTTT
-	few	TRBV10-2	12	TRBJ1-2	CASRDSLYGYTF	TGCGCCAGCAGAGACAGCCTCTATGGCTACACCTTC
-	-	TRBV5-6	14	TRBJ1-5	CASSLGSLSQPQHF	TGTGCCAGCAGCTTGGGTTCGTTGAGTCAGCCCCAGCATTTT
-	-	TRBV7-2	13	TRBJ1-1	CASSLATGTEAFF	TGTGCCAGCAGCTTAGCAACTGGAACTGAAGCTTTCTTT
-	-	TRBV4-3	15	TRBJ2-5	CASSQELAAQETQYF	TGCGCCAGCAGCCAAGAGTTAGCGGCGCAAGAGACCCAGTACTTC
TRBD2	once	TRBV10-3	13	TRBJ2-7	CAISGREYTEQYF	TGTGCCATCAGTGGGCGGGAGTACACCGAGCAGTACTTC
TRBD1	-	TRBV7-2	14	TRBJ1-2	CASSLDRGSYGYTF	TGTGCCAGCAGCCTAGACAGGGGATCCTATGGCTACACCTTC
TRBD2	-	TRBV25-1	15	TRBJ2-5	CASRSTSGGEETQYF	TGTGCCAGCAGGAGCACTAGCGGGGGAGAAGAGACCCAGTACTTC